The rows below give T cell receptor beta chains drawn from one sample of a study of tumor-infiltrating lymphocytes in primary liver carcinoma. TCRdb analysed the multiplex PCR reads with MiXCR anew, one entry per CDR3 protein. Of around 190,000 distinct CDR3 sequences listed, over 80% were seen once; the top ten hold approximately 18%. Sequenced input: tumor tissue from primary liver carcinoma. These receptors came from a man aged 35-49 years with primary liver carcinoma and hepatitis B virus infection. Both conserved end residues are part of each CDR3. D genes are given only for firm matches. Where a row states a size, it is once, few, many or the class of an expanded clone; other rows omit it.

clone_size: NA
j_call: TRBJ2-1
d_call: NA
v_call: TRBV11-2
cdr3_aa: CASSLGDLEPFF
cdr3_nt: TGTGCCAGCAGTTTAGGTGATCTTGAGCCGTTCTTC

clone_size: once
j_call: TRBJ2-2
d_call: NA
v_call: TRBV6-1
cdr3_aa: CASNRVFTWELFF
cdr3_nt: TGTGCCAGCAATCGGGTTTTCACCTGGGAGCTGTTTTTT

clone_size: NA
j_call: TRBJ2-7
d_call: NA
v_call: TRBV5-3
cdr3_aa: CARSLILTGHSTYEQYF
cdr3_nt: TGTGCCAGAAGCTTGATTCTCACCGGGCATAGCACGTACGAGCAGTACTTC

clone_size: many
j_call: TRBJ2-5
d_call: TRBD2
v_call: TRBV6-1
cdr3_aa: CASSEETSVVTQYF
cdr3_nt: TGTGCCAGCAGTGAAGAAACTAGCGTGGTGACCCAGTACTTC

clone_size: NA
j_call: TRBJ2-3
d_call: NA
v_call: TRBV29-1
cdr3_aa: CSVRELRTDMQYF
cdr3_nt: TGCAGCGTTCGGGAGCTCCGCACAGATATGCAGTATTTT

clone_size: NA
j_call: TRBJ1-2
d_call: TRBD1
v_call: TRBV19
cdr3_aa: CANSEQGNYGYTF
cdr3_nt: TGTGCCAATAGTGAACAGGGGAACTATGGCTACACCTTC

clone_size: NA
j_call: TRBJ2-1
d_call: NA
v_call: TRBV12-3/TRBV12-4
cdr3_aa: CASSVHLEGEHFF
cdr3_nt: TGTGCCAGCAGTGTCCACTTAGAGGGTGAGCACTTCTTT

clone_size: NA
j_call: TRBJ2-6
d_call: NA
v_call: TRBV11-2
cdr3_aa: CASSMGGDRGISLSGANIPTF
cdr3_nt: TGTGCCAGCAGCATGGGGGGAGACAGAGGCATTTCCCTCTCTGGGGCCAACATCCCGACTTTC

clone_size: NA
j_call: TRBJ1-5
d_call: NA
v_call: TRBV5-4
cdr3_aa: CANSLMTNDQPQHF
cdr3_nt: TGTGCCAACAGCTTGATGACTAATGATCAGCCCCAGCATTTT

clone_size: NA
j_call: TRBJ2-7
d_call: TRBD1
v_call: TRBV10-3
cdr3_aa: CVISDRGKEDEQYF
cdr3_nt: TGTGTCATCAGTGACAGGGGGAAGGAGGACGAGCAATACTTC

clone_size: NA
j_call: TRBJ1-2
d_call: NA
v_call: TRBV5-4
cdr3_aa: CTSRPGIANYGYTF
cdr3_nt: TGTACCAGCAGGCCAGGGATCGCTAACTATGGCTACACATTC

clone_size: NA
j_call: TRBJ1-1
d_call: TRBD1
v_call: TRBV6-1
cdr3_aa: CASNHGQEGTEDFF
cdr3_nt: TGTGCCAGCAATCACGGACAGGAAGGCACTGAAGATTTCTTT

clone_size: NA
j_call: TRBJ1-1
d_call: TRBD1
v_call: TRBV19
cdr3_aa: CASRARGQGDLNTEAFF
cdr3_nt: TGTGCCAGTCGCGCCCGGGGACAGGGGGATTTGAACACTGAAGCTTTCTTT

clone_size: NA
j_call: TRBJ2-1
d_call: NA
v_call: TRBV11-3
cdr3_aa: CASSLRRQDTRGSYNEQFF
cdr3_nt: TGTGCCAGCAGCTTAAGGCGGCAGGATACTCGGGGGTCATACAACGAGCAGTTCTTC

clone_size: NA
j_call: TRBJ2-1
d_call: NA
v_call: TRBV11-3
cdr3_aa: CASSLEVSNNEQSF
cdr3_nt: TGTGCCAGCAGCTTAGAAGTCTCGAACAATGAGCAGTCCTTC

clone_size: NA
j_call: TRBJ2-5
d_call: NA
v_call: TRBV29-1
cdr3_aa: CRVVGSVQSQYF
cdr3_nt: TGCAGGGTTGTTGGCTCCGTGCAATCCCAGTACTTC

clone_size: NA
j_call: TRBJ1-1
d_call: NA
v_call: TRBV29-1
cdr3_aa: CSVRGDTMNTEAFF
cdr3_nt: TGCAGCGTGAGAGGGGATACAATGAACACTGAAGCTTTCTTT

clone_size: NA
j_call: TRBJ1-1
d_call: NA
v_call: TRBV5-4
cdr3_aa: CTSRIGLNTEAFF
cdr3_nt: TGCACCAGCAGAATAGGGTTGAACACTGAAGCTTTCTTT

clone_size: NA
j_call: TRBJ2-2
d_call: NA
v_call: TRBV29-1
cdr3_aa: CSVGGRRIRELFF
cdr3_nt: TGCAGCGTTGGGGGGAGGCGGATCAGGGAGTTGTTTTTT

clone_size: once
j_call: TRBJ1-1
d_call: NA
v_call: TRBV11-2
cdr3_aa: CPSSQRARLDNTEAFF
cdr3_nt: TGTCCCAGCAGCCAAAGGGCGAGGCTCGACAACACTGAAGCTTTCTTT

clone_size: NA
j_call: TRBJ2-5
d_call: TRBD2
v_call: TRBV5-1
cdr3_aa: CASSLTGASGALQETQYF
cdr3_nt: TGCGCCAGCAGCCTGACCGGGGCTAGCGGGGCCCTACAAGAGACCCAGTACTTC

clone_size: many
j_call: TRBJ2-3
d_call: TRBD2
v_call: TRBV5-5
cdr3_aa: CASSPPVAGVLDTQYF
cdr3_nt: TGTGCCAGCAGCCCCCCAGTAGCGGGAGTTCTGGATACGCAGTATTTT

clone_size: NA
j_call: TRBJ2-7
d_call: NA
v_call: TRBV28
cdr3_aa: CAIFPFGGSYEQYF
cdr3_nt: TGTGCCATCTTCCCATTCGGCGGTTCCTACGAGCAGTACTTC

clone_size: NA
j_call: TRBJ2-2
d_call: NA
v_call: TRBV11-2
cdr3_aa: CASSTDLDTGELFF
cdr3_nt: TGTGCCAGCAGCACAGATTTGGACACCGGGGAGCTATTTTTT

clone_size: NA
j_call: TRBJ1-6
d_call: NA
v_call: TRBV4-2
cdr3_aa: CASSQAGTNDSPLHF
cdr3_nt: TGTGCCAGCAGCCAAGCTGGGACGAATGATTCACCCCTCCACTTT

clone_size: NA
j_call: TRBJ2-5
d_call: TRBD2
v_call: TRBV11-2
cdr3_aa: CASSLGARGLETQCF
cdr3_nt: TGTGCCAGCAGCTTAGGGGCTAGAGGACTAGAGACCCAGTGCTTC

clone_size: many
j_call: TRBJ2-1
d_call: NA
v_call: TRBV5-6
cdr3_aa: CASSFKGEGRYNEQFF
cdr3_nt: TGTGCCAGCAGCTTTAAGGGGGAGGGCCGGTACAATGAGCAGTTCTTC

clone_size: NA
j_call: TRBJ2-3
d_call: TRBD1
v_call: TRBV29-1
cdr3_aa: CSVSGTGAPYTQYF
cdr3_nt: TGCAGCGTTTCCGGGACAGGGGCGCCATATACACAGTATTTT

clone_size: NA
j_call: TRBJ1-1
d_call: NA
v_call: TRBV6-5
cdr3_aa: CASSPRRDTEAFF
cdr3_nt: TGTGCCAGCAGTCCGCGCAGGGACACTGAAGCTTTCTTT

clone_size: NA
j_call: TRBJ2-3
d_call: NA
v_call: TRBV11-3
cdr3_aa: CASSPGTLRSGRDTRYF
cdr3_nt: TGTGCCAGCAGCCCCGGGACCTTGAGAAGCGGCAGAGATACGCGGTATTTT

clone_size: NA
j_call: TRBJ2-3
d_call: NA
v_call: TRBV5-4
cdr3_aa: CASITSRARTSTDTQYF
cdr3_nt: TGTGCCAGCATCACTTCCCGCGCGCGGACTAGCACAGATACGCAGTATTTT

clone_size: NA
j_call: TRBJ1-5
d_call: NA
v_call: TRBV6-6
cdr3_aa: CASSPHLDDRLNQPQHF
cdr3_nt: TGTGCCAGCAGCCCCCACCTTGACGATCGCTTGAATCAGCCCCAGCATTTT

clone_size: NA
j_call: TRBJ2-7
d_call: NA
v_call: TRBV7-9
cdr3_aa: CASSPWGSGTYGQYF
cdr3_nt: TGTGCCAGCAGCCCCTGGGGGTCAGGGACCTACGGGCAGTACTTC

clone_size: NA
j_call: TRBJ2-1
d_call: NA
v_call: TRBV29-1
cdr3_aa: CSVDAGQTVDEQFF
cdr3_nt: TGCAGCGTTGATGCCGGGCAAACGGTGGATGAGCAGTTCTTC

clone_size: NA
j_call: TRBJ2-7
d_call: TRBD2
v_call: TRBV6-2/TRBV6-3
cdr3_aa: CASKGLPSGNYEQYF
cdr3_nt: TGTGCCAGTAAAGGGTTGCCTAGCGGGAACTACGAGCAGTACTTC

clone_size: NA
j_call: TRBJ1-5
d_call: TRBD1
v_call: TRBV12-3/TRBV12-4
cdr3_aa: CASSFTGGGDTQHF
cdr3_nt: TGTGCCAGCAGTTTCACAGGGGGTGGGGATACACAGCATTTT

clone_size: once
j_call: TRBJ2-1
d_call: NA
v_call: TRBV5-4
cdr3_aa: CASRRRGGVERFF
cdr3_nt: TGTGCCAGCAGACGAAGGGGGGGAGTCGAGCGGTTCTTC

clone_size: NA
j_call: TRBJ1-1
d_call: TRBD1
v_call: TRBV19
cdr3_aa: CASRTRGQGDLNTETFF
cdr3_nt: TGTGCCAGTCGCACCCGGGGACAGGGGGATCTTAACACCGAAACTTTCTTT

clone_size: NA
j_call: TRBJ2-5
d_call: TRBD2
v_call: TRBV5-4
cdr3_aa: CASSLVLAGQEIQNF
cdr3_nt: TGTGCCAGCAGCTTGGTTTTAGCGGGACAAGAGATCCAGAACTTC

clone_size: NA
j_call: TRBJ2-2
d_call: NA
v_call: TRBV7-9
cdr3_aa: CVSSLVLQGWSEELFF
cdr3_nt: TGTGTCAGCAGCTTAGTTCTTCAGGGTTGGTCCGAGGAGCTGTTTTTT

clone_size: NA
j_call: TRBJ1-6
d_call: NA
v_call: TRBV11-1
cdr3_aa: CANSRTLVSSIHF
cdr3_nt: TGTGCCAACAGCCGGACACTGGTTTCATCCATCCACTTT

clone_size: NA
j_call: TRBJ1-1
d_call: NA
v_call: TRBV29-1
cdr3_aa: CCVPSTEAFF
cdr3_nt: TGCTGCGTACCTAGCACTGAAGCTTTCTTT

clone_size: NA
j_call: TRBJ1-1
d_call: NA
v_call: TRBV6-5
cdr3_aa: CASRPRHRDTEAFF
cdr3_nt: TGTGCCAGCAGGCCGCGGCATAGGGACACTGAAGCTTTCTTT

clone_size: many
j_call: TRBJ2-5
d_call: TRBD2
v_call: TRBV6-1
cdr3_aa: CASSQGLVQETQYF
cdr3_nt: TGTGCCAGCAGTCAGGGACTAGTTCAAGAGACCCAGTACTTC

clone_size: NA
j_call: TRBJ2-7
d_call: NA
v_call: TRBV7-2
cdr3_aa: CASSGEAENKQYF
cdr3_nt: TGTGCCAGCAGCGGGGAGGCAGAGAATAAGCAGTACTTC

clone_size: NA
j_call: TRBJ2-7
d_call: NA
v_call: TRBV4-1
cdr3_aa: CATSKRDGNYKQYF
cdr3_nt: TGCGCCACTTCGAAGAGGGACGGAAACTACAAGCAGTACTTC

clone_size: NA
j_call: TRBJ2-1
d_call: TRBD1
v_call: TRBV14
cdr3_aa: CASSHRQGGRLNEQFF
cdr3_nt: TGTGCCAGTAGTCATCGACAGGGGGGCCGGTTAAATGAGCAGTTCTTC

clone_size: NA
j_call: TRBJ2-2
d_call: TRBD1
v_call: TRBV6-6
cdr3_aa: CASNSGTGVDTGEPFF
cdr3_nt: TGTGCCAGCAACTCCGGGACAGGGGTGGACACCGGGGAGCCGTTTTTT

clone_size: many
j_call: TRBJ1-1
d_call: NA
v_call: TRBV7-9
cdr3_aa: CASSPLGRDTEAFF
cdr3_nt: TGTGCCAGCAGCCCATTGGGGAGGGACACTGAAGCTTTCTTT

clone_size: NA
j_call: TRBJ1-5
d_call: NA
v_call: TRBV12-3/TRBV12-4
cdr3_aa: CASRLGTGGQQPQHF
cdr3_nt: TGTGCCAGCAGATTAGGGACGGGGGGCCAGCAGCCCCAGCATTTT

clone_size: NA
j_call: TRBJ1-6
d_call: NA
v_call: TRBV11-1
cdr3_aa: CASSRTLVSLLNF
cdr3_nt: TGTGCCAGCAGCCGGACACTGGTTTCACTTCTCAACTTT

clone_size: once
j_call: TRBJ1-5
d_call: NA
v_call: TRBV5-5
cdr3_aa: CTSSCGGAGQPQHF
cdr3_nt: TGTACCAGCAGCTGCGGGGGGGCAGGTCAGCCCCAGCATTTT